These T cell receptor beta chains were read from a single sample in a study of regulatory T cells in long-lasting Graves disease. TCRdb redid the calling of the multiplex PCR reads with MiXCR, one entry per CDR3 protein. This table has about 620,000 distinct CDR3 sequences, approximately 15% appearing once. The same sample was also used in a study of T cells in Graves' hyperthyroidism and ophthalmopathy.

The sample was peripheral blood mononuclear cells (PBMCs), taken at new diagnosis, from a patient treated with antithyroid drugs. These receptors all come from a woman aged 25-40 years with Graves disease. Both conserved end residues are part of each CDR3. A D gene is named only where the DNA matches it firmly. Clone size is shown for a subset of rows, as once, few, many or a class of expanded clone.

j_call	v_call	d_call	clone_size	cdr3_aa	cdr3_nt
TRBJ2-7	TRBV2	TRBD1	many	CASSHLGQEGYEQYF	TGTGCCAGCAGTCACCTGGGACAGGAGGGTTACGAGCAGTACTTC
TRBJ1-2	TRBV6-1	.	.	CASSRGAFSYTF	TGTGCCAGCAGCCGAGGGGCTTTTAGCTACACCTTC
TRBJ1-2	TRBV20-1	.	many	CSASSSDYGYTF	TGCAGTGCTAGCTCTTCTGACTATGGCTACACCTTC
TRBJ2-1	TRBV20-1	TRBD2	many	CSASVLAGYNEQFF	TGCAGTGCTAGTGTTCTAGCGGGCTACAATGAGCAGTTCTTC
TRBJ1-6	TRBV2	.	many	CASKEVSSSPLHF	TGTGCCAGCAAAGAGGTTTCCTCCTCACCCCTCCACTTT
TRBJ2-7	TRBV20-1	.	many	CSARAPPGTYEQYF	TGCAGTGCTAGAGCCCCCCCAGGGACCTACGAGCAGTACTTC
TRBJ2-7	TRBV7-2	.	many	CASSLVVSSYEQYF	TGTGCCAGCAGCTTAGTTGTCAGCTCCTACGAGCAGTACTTC
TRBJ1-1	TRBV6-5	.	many	CASSYTLHWTKSEAFF	TGTGCCAGCAGTTATACACTCCACTGGACTAAGTCTGAAGCTTTCTTT
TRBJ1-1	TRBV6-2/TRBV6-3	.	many	CASSYGGAGRMNTEAFF	TGTGCCAGCAGTTACGGGGGGGCAGGGCGCATGAACACTGAAGCTTTCTTT
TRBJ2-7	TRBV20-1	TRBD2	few	CSASTSALYEQYF	TGCAGTGCCTCTACTAGCGCTCTTTACGAGCAGTACTTC
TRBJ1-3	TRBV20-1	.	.	CSARPRNTIYF	TGCAGTGCTAGGCCGAGAAACACCATATATTTT
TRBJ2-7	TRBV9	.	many	CASSVAWEGIYEQYF	TGTGCCAGCAGCGTAGCATGGGAAGGGATCTACGAGCAGTACTTC
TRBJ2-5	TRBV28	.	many	CASSHLQRNQETQYF	TGTGCCAGCAGTCATCTACAGAGAAACCAAGAGACCCAGTACTTC
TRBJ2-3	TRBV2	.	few	CASSPRDRPHPTDTQYF	TGTGCCAGCTCACCCCGCGACCGGCCGCACCCCACAGATACGCAGTATTTT
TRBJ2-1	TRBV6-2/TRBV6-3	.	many	CASSRAGEINEQFF	TGTGCCAGCTCACGGGCAGGGGAGATTAATGAGCAGTTCTTC
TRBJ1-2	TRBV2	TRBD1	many	CASSVLSGTGGYTF	TGTGCCAGCAGTGTTTTGTCGGGGACAGGGGGCTACACCTTC
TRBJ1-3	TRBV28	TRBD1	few	CASSFLWDRGTLRGPEGNTIYF	TGTGCCAGCAGTTTTCTGTGGGACAGGGGGACTCTTAGGGGTCCGGAAGGAAACACCATATATTTT
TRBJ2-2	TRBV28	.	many	CASSFWSANTGELFF	TGTGCCAGCAGTTTCTGGTCGGCGAACACCGGGGAGCTGTTTTTT
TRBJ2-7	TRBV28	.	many	CASRGAGTFYEQYF	TGTGCCAGCAGGGGGGCAGGGACTTTCTACGAGCAGTACTTC
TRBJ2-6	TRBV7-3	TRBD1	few	CASSLWAPGQGVSGANVLTF	TGTGCCAGCAGCTTATGGGCCCCGGGACAGGGAGTCTCTGGGGCCAACGTCCTGACTTTC
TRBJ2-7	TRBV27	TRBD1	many	CASSSAGQGNYYEQYF	TGTGCCAGCAGTTCCGCGGGACAGGGAAACTACTACGAGCAGTACTTC
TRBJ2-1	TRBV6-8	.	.	CASSYEGNTYNEQFF	TGTGCCAGCAGTTACGAAGGCAATACCTACAATGAGCAGTTCTTC
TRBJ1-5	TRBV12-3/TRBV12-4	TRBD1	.	CASSLRGRGLRWGNQPQHF	TGTGCCAGCAGTCTCCGAGGCAGGGGGCTTCGTTGGGGCAATCAGCCCCAGCATTTT
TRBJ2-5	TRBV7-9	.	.	CASSLGAETLQETQYF	TGTGCCAGCAGCTTAGGCGCAGAGACACTCCAAGAGACCCAGTACTTC
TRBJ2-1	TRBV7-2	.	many	CASRGAGNEQFF	TGTGCCAGCAGGGGGGCGGGCAATGAGCAGTTCTTC
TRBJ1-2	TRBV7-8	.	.	CASSLGTVGGYTF	TGTGCCAGCAGCTTAGGGACAGTCGGCGGCTACACCTTC
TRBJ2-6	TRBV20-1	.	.	CSARTGSSGANVLTF	TGCAGTGCCAGAACAGGGAGCTCTGGGGCCAACGTCCTGACTTTC
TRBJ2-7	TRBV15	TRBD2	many	CATSRVVEGGDEQYF	TGTGCCACCAGCAGAGTTGTCGAGGGAGGGGACGAGCAGTACTTC
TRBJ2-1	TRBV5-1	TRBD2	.	CASSSSGREYNEQFF	TGCGCCAGCAGCTCTAGCGGGAGGGAGTACAATGAGCAGTTCTTC
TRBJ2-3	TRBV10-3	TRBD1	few	CAISLTGQSSTDTQYF	TGTGCCATCAGCCTGACGGGACAGAGCAGCACAGATACGCAGTATTTT
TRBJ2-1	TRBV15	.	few	CATSNTGTPLGEQFF	TGTGCCACCAGCAACACCGGGACTCCCCTAGGTGAGCAGTTCTTC
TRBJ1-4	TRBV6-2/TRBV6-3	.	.	CASSYSGQAREKLFF	TGTGCCAGCAGTTACTCGGGGCAGGCTCGGGAAAAACTGTTTTTT
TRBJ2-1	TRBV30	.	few	CAWSEGGKANEQFF	TGTGCCTGGAGTGAGGGCGGGAAGGCGAATGAGCAGTTCTTC
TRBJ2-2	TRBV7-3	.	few	CASSSQSEINTGELFF	TGTGCCAGCAGCTCTCAGTCCGAGATAAACACCGGGGAGCTGTTTTTT
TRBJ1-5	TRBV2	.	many	CASTDRSPNQPQHF	TGTGCCAGCACCGACCGCTCCCCCAATCAGCCCCAGCATTTT
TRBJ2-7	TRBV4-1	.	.	CASSLDWGYEQYF	TGCGCCAGCAGCCTGGACTGGGGCTACGAGCAGTACTTC
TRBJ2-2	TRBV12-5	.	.	CASGSWDGPNTGELFF	TGTGCTAGTGGTTCCTGGGACGGCCCCAACACCGGGGAGCTGTTTTTT
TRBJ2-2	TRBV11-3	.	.	CASSQGRAATGELFF	TGTGCCAGCAGCCAGGGGCGGGCAGCCACCGGGGAGCTGTTTTTT
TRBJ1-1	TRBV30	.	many	CAWNRAMNTEAFF	TGTGCCTGGAACAGGGCAATGAACACTGAAGCTTTCTTT
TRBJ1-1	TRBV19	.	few	CASQDRGMTEAFF	TGTGCCAGCCAAGACCGAGGAATGACTGAAGCTTTCTTT
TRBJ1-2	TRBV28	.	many	CASSLYFGTGAYGDF	.